This paragraph reports one TCR beta chain. Its antigen target is currently unknown. No qualities accompany the bases; no much larger clone lies one base away. V ends up 7 bases short and J 0 bases short, with an unmatched junction base count of 6. From cysteine to phenylalanine, the CDR3 is 16 amino acids long. Only CDR3 DNA is held: 48 bases, read in frame from base 1. The germline V gene yields SGHRS for CDR1 and YFSETQ for CDR2. The data were taken from a study of shared clonotypes between healthy human individuals (TCRdb year 2020). Concerning the study at large: A couple of women and a few men aged 18 to 49 years were included in the cohort. For each donor, CD4 naive and CD4 memory were each given three plates, CD8 naive was given two plates, and CD8 memory was given one plate. Blood TCR repertoires of a handful of healthy adults were deeply sequenced to estimate repertoire size and the extent of clonotype sharing between individuals. Libraries were prepared and TCR repertoires were sequenced by different laboratories using diverse techniques, in order to increase sequencing depth and limit assay-specific biases. Each donor's leukapheresis produced roughly between roughly 0.85 and 10 billion PBMCs.

Using the deep immunoSEQ assay, multiplex PCR amplified TCR CDR3 regions from genomic DNA. Genomic DNA extracted from each cell subset was distributed evenly over all wells of several immunoSEQ 96-well plates, and each plate served as one replicate. Each replicate PCR for sorted subsets received roughly 0.2 ug genomic DNA, equal to about 30,000 T cell genomes. Purified libraries were quantified with a Qubit 3.0 fluorometer, sized on a Bioanalyzer 2100, and re-quantified with the KAPA Library Quantification kit. Every immunoSEQ 96-well plate was sequenced on a dedicated single-read 150-cycle Illumina NextSeq 550 flow cell. From the authors' description of their analysis: The immunoSEQ output contained only junctional sequences without quality scores, so filtering could not match that applied to full-length reads. Sequences were annotated with PyIR, a Python wrapper for IgBLAST v1.9, and V/J genes and CDR3 were assigned using IMGT germline references. Reads with weak V/J assignments (E-value above 1e-6), missing CDR3, stop codons, out-of-frame junctions, or ambiguous translated residues were removed. V3J clonotypes were defined as sequences sharing an identical inferred V gene, J gene, and CDR3 amino acid sequence. To compute the percentage overlap between repertoires, the number of shared unique clonotypes was divided by the size of the smaller repertoire. Three approaches were used to assess repertoire richness: RTK rarefaction, the Chao1 estimator, and Recon v2.1 estimates of unobserved clonotypes. Generation probabilities were computed with OLGA for all TCRbeta clonotypes obtained by the gDNA method from several donors. This is the immuneACCESS table as TCRdb keeps it, with only in-frame sequences that have V and J called. A part of the clones is gone; compared with another copy, unresolved V genes explain less than half, and the rest is unexplained. V and J calls and clone size come straight from that table; D and trimming were deduced from the DNA. For this sample the table gives around 940,000 clones, of which approximately 76% were detected only once. Jointly, the top ten make up approximately 1.5% of the sample.

Beyond this particular receptor, the publication reports: Sampling was limited to blood, and TCR repertoires in tissue likely differ from TCR repertoires in blood. Naive subsets generally had larger estimated clonotype richness than memory subsets. Higher generation probabilities were observed for clonotypes shared by all four sorted-subset donors than for non-shared clonotypes. Because the study included a small number of donors, the genetic and exposure-history diversity represented was limited. When a handful of donors were compared, the shared fraction of clonotypes was around 4.6% for naive CD4, roughly 3.3% for naive CD8, more than 2% for memory CD4, and 0.4% for memory CD8. Even with the large sequencing depth, rarefaction of the sorted-subset datasets indicated that sequencing was incomplete. Pairwise subsampling led to the expectation that sequencing depth would affect the degree of clonotype sharing among donors.

The donors were healthy, HIV-negative adults with no recently reported acute infections or vaccinations. Every donor was a Caucasian adult living in Nashville, Tennessee, USA. CD4+ T cells were enriched by magnetic negative selection, after which naive cells were positively selected on CD45RA and the negative fraction was taken as the memory subset. Blood was obtained by leukapheresis, after which PBMCs were separated by Ficoll-Histopaque density gradient centrifugation and cryopreserved in liquid nitrogen vapor phase. Analytical flow cytometry was used to check the purity and quantity of every magnetically sorted T cell population. Genomic DNA was isolated from each sorted fraction and quantified by UV absorbance on a Nanodrop 2000c.

The sequence was obtained from a man aged 18 to 29 in good health. The V gene is TRBV5-1 and the J gene is TRBJ2-6; 8 junctional bases match TRBD1. Sequencing input: memory CD4+ T cells sorted from blood. What this sample's cell subset or site label stands for: CD45RA-negative fraction. CDR3 region: CASRTGTYSGANVLTF. The DNA sequence is as follows: TGCGCCAGCCGGACAGGGACCTACTCTGGGGCCAACGTCCTGACTTTC.